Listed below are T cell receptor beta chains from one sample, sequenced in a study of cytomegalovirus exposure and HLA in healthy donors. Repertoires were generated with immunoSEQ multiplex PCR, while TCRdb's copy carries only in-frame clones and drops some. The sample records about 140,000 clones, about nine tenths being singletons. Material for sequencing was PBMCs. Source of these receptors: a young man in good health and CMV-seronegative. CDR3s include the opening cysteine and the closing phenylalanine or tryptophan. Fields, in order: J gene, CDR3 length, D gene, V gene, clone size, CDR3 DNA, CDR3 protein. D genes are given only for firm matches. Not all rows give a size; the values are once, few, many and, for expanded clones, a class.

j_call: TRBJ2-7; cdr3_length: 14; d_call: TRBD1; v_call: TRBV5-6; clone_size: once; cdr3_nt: TGTGCCAGCAGCTTGGACCCCAGGGGGCGGGAGCAGTACTTC; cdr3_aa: CASSLDPRGREQYF
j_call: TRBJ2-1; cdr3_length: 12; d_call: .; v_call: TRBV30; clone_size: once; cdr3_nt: TGTGCCTGGAGTCAGGATTACAATGAGCAGTTCTTC; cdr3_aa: CAWSQDYNEQFF
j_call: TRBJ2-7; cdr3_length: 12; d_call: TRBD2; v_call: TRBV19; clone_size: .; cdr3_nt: TGTGCCAGTTCTACTAGCGGGACCCAGCAGTACTTC; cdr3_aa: CASSTSGTQQYF
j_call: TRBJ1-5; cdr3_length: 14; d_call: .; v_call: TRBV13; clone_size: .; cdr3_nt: TGTGCCAGCAGCTTCGGCAGGGGCAATCAGCCCCAGCATTTT; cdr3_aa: CASSFGRGNQPQHF
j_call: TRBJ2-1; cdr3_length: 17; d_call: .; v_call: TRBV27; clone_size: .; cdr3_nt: TGTGCCAGCAGTTTTCATGACCGGGTACTAACACACAATGAGCAGTTCTTC; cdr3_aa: CASSFHDRVLTHNEQFF
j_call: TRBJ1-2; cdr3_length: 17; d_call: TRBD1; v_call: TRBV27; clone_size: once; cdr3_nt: TGTGCCAGCAGTTTTAGGCCAGGGGGCGACCTTAACTATGGCTACACCTTC; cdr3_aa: CASSFRPGGDLNYGYTF
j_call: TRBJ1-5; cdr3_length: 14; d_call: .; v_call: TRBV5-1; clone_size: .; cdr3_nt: TGCGCCAGCAGCGAAGGACAGCTCAATCAGCCCCAGCATTTT; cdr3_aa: CASSEGQLNQPQHF
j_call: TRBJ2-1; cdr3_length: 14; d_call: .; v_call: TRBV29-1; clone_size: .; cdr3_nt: TGCAGCGTTCTCCCGGGATACTCCTACAATGAGCAGTTCTTC; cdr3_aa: CSVLPGYSYNEQFF
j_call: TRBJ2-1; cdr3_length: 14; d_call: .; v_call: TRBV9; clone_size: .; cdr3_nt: TGTGCCAGCAGCGTAGGGCCCTTGTTCGATGAGCAGTTCTTC; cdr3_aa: CASSVGPLFDEQFF
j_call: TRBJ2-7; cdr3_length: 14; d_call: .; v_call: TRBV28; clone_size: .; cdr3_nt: TGTGCCAGCAGTTTAGGGCAGGGTTCCTACGAGCAGTACTTC; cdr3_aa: CASSLGQGSYEQYF
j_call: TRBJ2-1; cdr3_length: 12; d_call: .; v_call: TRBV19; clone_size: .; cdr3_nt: TGTGCCAGTAGTCAGACGAGGAATGAGCAGTTCTTC; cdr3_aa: CASSQTRNEQFF
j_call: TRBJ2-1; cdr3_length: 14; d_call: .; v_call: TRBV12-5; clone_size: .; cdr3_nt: TGTGCTAGTGGTTTGTACCGGACTGGCAATGAGCAGTTCTTC; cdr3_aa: CASGLYRTGNEQFF
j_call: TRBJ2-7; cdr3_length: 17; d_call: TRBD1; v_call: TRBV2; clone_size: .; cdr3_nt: TGTGCCAGCAGTGTTATTCCGGGACAGGGTACCTCCCACGAGCAGTACTTC; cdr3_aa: CASSVIPGQGTSHEQYF
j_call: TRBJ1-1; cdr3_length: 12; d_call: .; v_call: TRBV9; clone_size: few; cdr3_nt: TGTGCCAGCAGCGACAGGAACACTGAAGCTTTCTTT; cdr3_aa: CASSDRNTEAFF
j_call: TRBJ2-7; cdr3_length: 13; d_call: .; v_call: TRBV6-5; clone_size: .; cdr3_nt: TGTGCCATCCGGGATCTCTTCTCCTACGAGCAGTACTTC; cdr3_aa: CAIRDLFSYEQYF
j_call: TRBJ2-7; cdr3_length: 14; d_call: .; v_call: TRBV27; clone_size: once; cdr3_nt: TGTGCCAGCAGAGTAGGGGGTAGCTCCTACGAGCAGTACTTC; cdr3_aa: CASRVGGSSYEQYF
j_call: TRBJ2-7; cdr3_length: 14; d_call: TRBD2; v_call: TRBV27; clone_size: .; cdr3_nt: TGTGCCAGCGGTGGGGGGAGGGCCATCTACGAGCAGTACTTC; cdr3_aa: CASGGGRAIYEQYF
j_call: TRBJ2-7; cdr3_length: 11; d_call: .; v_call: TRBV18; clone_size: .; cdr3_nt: TGTGCCAGCTCACCTGGTTTCGGGCAGTACTTC; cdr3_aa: CASSPGFGQYF
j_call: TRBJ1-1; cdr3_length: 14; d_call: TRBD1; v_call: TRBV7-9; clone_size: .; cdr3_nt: TGTGCCAGCAGCGGCACAGGGGCGCCTACTGAAGCTTTCTTT; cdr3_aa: CASSGTGAPTEAFF
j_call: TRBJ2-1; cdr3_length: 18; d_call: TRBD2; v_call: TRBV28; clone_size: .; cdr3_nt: TGTGCCAGCAGTTCGACTAGCGGGAGGGCCTGGGGATGGAATGAGCAGTTCTTC; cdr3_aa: CASSSTSGRAWGWNEQFF
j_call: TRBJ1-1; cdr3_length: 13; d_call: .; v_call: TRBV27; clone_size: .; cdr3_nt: TGTGCCAGCAGTTTAACCCTGGGCCAAGAAGCTTTCTTT; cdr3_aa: CASSLTLGQEAFF
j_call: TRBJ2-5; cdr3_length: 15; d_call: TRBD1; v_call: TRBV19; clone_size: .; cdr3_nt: TGTGCCAGTAGTAGAGCATGGGACAGAGAAGAGACCCAGTACTTC; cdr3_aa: CASSRAWDREETQYF
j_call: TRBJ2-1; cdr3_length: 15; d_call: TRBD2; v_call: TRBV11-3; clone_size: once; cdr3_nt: TGTGCCAGCAGCCCGAGCGGGACTCATCTCAATGAGCAGTTCTTC; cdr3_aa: CASSPSGTHLNEQFF
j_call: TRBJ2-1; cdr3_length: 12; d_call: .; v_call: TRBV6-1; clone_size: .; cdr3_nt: TGTGCCAGCAGTCAGTACCCTTTCTCGCTGTTCTTC; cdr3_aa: CASSQYPFSLFF
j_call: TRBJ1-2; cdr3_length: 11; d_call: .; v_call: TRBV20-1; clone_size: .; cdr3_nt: TGCAGTAGAACCGCGACGGAGTCTTACACCTTC; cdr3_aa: CSRTATESYTF
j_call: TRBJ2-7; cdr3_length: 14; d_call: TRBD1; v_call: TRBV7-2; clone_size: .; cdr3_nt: TGTGCCAGCAGCTTAGTTCAGGGGGCGTACGAGCAGTACTTC; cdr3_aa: CASSLVQGAYEQYF
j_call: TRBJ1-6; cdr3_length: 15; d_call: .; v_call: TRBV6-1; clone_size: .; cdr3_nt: TGTGCCAGCAGTCCCTCGGTAGGGGGTAATTCACCCCTCCACTTT; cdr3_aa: CASSPSVGGNSPLHF